The rows below give T cell receptor beta chains drawn from one sample of a study of T cells after somatic rescue of genetic block. Sequencing was performed with immunoSEQ multiplex PCR; in TCRdb, only in-frame clones are kept and a portion is missing. The table records roughly 70,000 clones, about 90% of them present only once. Sequences were obtained from peripheral blood mononuclear cells (PBMCs). The receptors here all came from a man aged 35 to 55. CDR3s include the opening cysteine and the closing phenylalanine or tryptophan. Fields, in order: V gene, CDR3 length, clone size, J gene, D gene, CDR3 DNA, CDR3 protein. D genes are given only for firm matches. Some rows mark clone size as missing; the rest say once, few, many or name a class of expanded clone.

v_call: TRBV14; cdr3_length: 16; clone_size: -; j_call: TRBJ2-1; d_call: -; cdr3_nt: TGTGCCAGCAGCTTTTACGGACTGGCTTCCTACAATGAGCAGTTCTTC; cdr3_aa: CASSFYGLASYNEQFF
v_call: TRBV27; cdr3_length: 14; clone_size: once; j_call: TRBJ1-2; d_call: TRBD1; cdr3_nt: TGTGCCAGCAGTTTAGGACAGGGCACCGACGGCTACACCTTC; cdr3_aa: CASSLGQGTDGYTF
v_call: TRBV4-3; cdr3_length: 15; clone_size: -; j_call: TRBJ2-5; d_call: -; cdr3_nt: TGCGCCAGCAGCCCCCCTGGCCGCGGCCCCGAGACCCAGTACTTC; cdr3_aa: CASSPPGRGPETQYF
v_call: TRBV7-9; cdr3_length: 16; clone_size: -; j_call: TRBJ2-5; d_call: TRBD2; cdr3_nt: TGTGCCAGCAGCTCCGTTACGCCGGGGGGAGCAGAGACCCAGTACTTC; cdr3_aa: CASSSVTPGGAETQYF
v_call: TRBV5-1; cdr3_length: 13; clone_size: -; j_call: TRBJ2-5; d_call: -; cdr3_nt: TGCGCCAGCAGCCAGGGACGGTTTCGTGAGCAGTACTTC; cdr3_aa: CASSQGRFREQYF
v_call: TRBV19; cdr3_length: 15; clone_size: -; j_call: TRBJ1-2; d_call: TRBD1; cdr3_nt: TGTGCCAGTAGTATCCTTACAGGGGGCGACTATGGCTACACCTTC; cdr3_aa: CASSILTGGDYGYTF
v_call: TRBV9; cdr3_length: 14; clone_size: -; j_call: TRBJ2-7; d_call: -; cdr3_nt: TGTGCCAGCAGCGTAGGGGCTGGAGGCTACGAGCAGTACTTC; cdr3_aa: CASSVGAGGYEQYF
v_call: TRBV10-1; cdr3_length: 16; clone_size: -; j_call: TRBJ2-5; d_call: TRBD1; cdr3_nt: TGCGCCAGCAGTGACCCCGGACAGGGAGAGCAAGAGACCCAGTACTTC; cdr3_aa: CASSDPGQGEQETQYF
v_call: TRBV2; cdr3_length: 17; clone_size: -; j_call: TRBJ2-4; d_call: TRBD2; cdr3_nt: TGTGCCAGAAGGGATCGGGGAGGGAGTGGTGGAACGTACATTCAGTACTTC; cdr3_aa: CARRDRGGSGGTYIQYF
v_call: TRBV5-1; cdr3_length: 13; clone_size: -; j_call: TRBJ1-2; d_call: -; cdr3_nt: TGCGCCAGCAGCCCGACGGCGTCCGGGAGCTACACCTTC; cdr3_aa: CASSPTASGSYTF
v_call: TRBV19; cdr3_length: 13; clone_size: -; j_call: TRBJ2-7; d_call: TRBD1; cdr3_nt: TGTGCCAGTAGGACCACAGGGGGCGGCGAGCAGTACTTC; cdr3_aa: CASRTTGGGEQYF
v_call: TRBV7-3; cdr3_length: 15; clone_size: -; j_call: TRBJ2-2; d_call: TRBD1; cdr3_nt: TGTGCCAGCAGCCGGGACAGATCGAACACCGGGGAGCTGTTTTTT; cdr3_aa: CASSRDRSNTGELFF
v_call: TRBV5-1; cdr3_length: 15; clone_size: -; j_call: TRBJ2-6; d_call: -; cdr3_nt: TGCGCCAGCAGCTTCGATGGGACTGGGGCCAACGTCCTGACTTTC; cdr3_aa: CASSFDGTGANVLTF
v_call: TRBV18; cdr3_length: 15; clone_size: once; j_call: TRBJ2-2; d_call: TRBD1; cdr3_nt: TGTGCCAGCTCAGCCGGGACAGGGAACACCGGGGAGCTGTTTTTT; cdr3_aa: CASSAGTGNTGELFF
v_call: TRBV2; cdr3_length: 14; clone_size: -; j_call: TRBJ2-3; d_call: -; cdr3_nt: TGTGCCAGCAGTGAATGGAGGAGGGAAGATACGCAGTATTTT; cdr3_aa: CASSEWRREDTQYF
v_call: TRBV6-6; cdr3_length: 13; clone_size: -; j_call: TRBJ1-1; d_call: -; cdr3_nt: TGTGCCAGCACCCCAAACGGTTTTGGGGGAGCTTTCTTT; cdr3_aa: CASTPNGFGGAFF
v_call: TRBV14; cdr3_length: 17; clone_size: few; j_call: TRBJ2-5; d_call: -; cdr3_nt: TGTGCCAGCAGCCCCTTCCGGGGCGGGGCAGGCCAAGAGACCCAGTACTTC; cdr3_aa: CASSPFRGGAGQETQYF
v_call: TRBV29-1; cdr3_length: 14; clone_size: -; j_call: TRBJ1-1; d_call: -; cdr3_nt: TGCAGCGGCCTAGGAGGGCAGGCGCGGACTGAAGCTTTCTTT; cdr3_aa: CSGLGGQARTEAFF
v_call: TRBV11-2; cdr3_length: 17; clone_size: -; j_call: TRBJ2-3; d_call: TRBD2; cdr3_nt: TGTGCCAGCAGCCCGGGGAGGCGGGGGAGTAGCACAGATACGCAGTATTTT; cdr3_aa: CASSPGRRGSSTDTQYF
v_call: TRBV6-6; cdr3_length: 15; clone_size: -; j_call: TRBJ1-5; d_call: -; cdr3_nt: TGTGCCAGCAGTACCCGTCAAAGGGGCAATCAGCCCCAGCATTTT; cdr3_aa: CASSTRQRGNQPQHF
v_call: TRBV19; cdr3_length: 13; clone_size: few; j_call: TRBJ2-3; d_call: -; cdr3_nt: TGTGCCAGTAGTATTGGACTTGTGGATACGCAGTATTTT; cdr3_aa: CASSIGLVDTQYF
v_call: TRBV7-8; cdr3_length: 15; clone_size: -; j_call: TRBJ2-3; d_call: TRBD1; cdr3_nt: TGTGCCAGCAGCTTAAGGGCCAGGGGGACGGATACGCAGTATTTT; cdr3_aa: CASSLRARGTDTQYF
v_call: TRBV6-6; cdr3_length: 11; clone_size: -; j_call: TRBJ2-3; d_call: -; cdr3_nt: TGTGCCAGCAGTTACTCAGATACGCAGTATTTT; cdr3_aa: CASSYSDTQYF
v_call: TRBV10-3; cdr3_length: 12; clone_size: once; j_call: TRBJ2-5; d_call: -; cdr3_nt: TGTGCCATCAGGGGCTTCCAAGAGACCCAGTACTTC; cdr3_aa: CAIRGFQETQYF
v_call: TRBV6-1; cdr3_length: 15; clone_size: once; j_call: TRBJ2-5; d_call: -; cdr3_nt: TGTGCCAGCAGTGAATCGAGGGTTTTATTGGAGACCCAGTACTTC; cdr3_aa: CASSESRVLLETQYF
v_call: TRBV5-1; cdr3_length: 13; clone_size: -; j_call: TRBJ1-6; d_call: -; cdr3_nt: TGCGCCAGCAGCTTGTTGCCAGGGGTTCCCCTCCACTTT; cdr3_aa: CASSLLPGVPLHF
v_call: TRBV6-5; cdr3_length: 11; clone_size: once; j_call: TRBJ2-7; d_call: -; cdr3_nt: TGTGCCAGCAGGGACAACTACGAGCAGTACTTC; cdr3_aa: CASRDNYEQYF
v_call: TRBV28; cdr3_length: 12; clone_size: once; j_call: TRBJ2-2; d_call: -; cdr3_nt: TGTGCCAGCAGTCAGGGGGGCGGGGAGCTGTTTTTT; cdr3_aa: CASSQGGGELFF
v_call: TRBV9; cdr3_length: 15; clone_size: -; j_call: TRBJ1-6; d_call: -; cdr3_nt: TGTGCCAGCAGCGGCGCCCGGGGGGATAATTCACCCCTCCACTTT; cdr3_aa: CASSGARGDNSPLHF